These 25 T cell receptor beta chains were all obtained from the same sample, sequenced in a study of blood T cells in healthy people across ages. A J-beta primer mix and a sample-barcoded 5' primer were used in a second PCR of roughly 6 to 11 cycles. MiXCR, applied by TCRdb to the 5' RACE reads, yields one record per CDR3 protein. The sample includes approximately 850,000 distinct CDR3 sequences, over 45% of them seen just once. The sample taken for sequencing was blood. The receptors derive from a man aged 30 to 45 in good health.

The sample holds a few counts of this clonotype. The chain employs TRBV20-1 and TRBJ2-7, with D perhaps TRBD1 or TRBD2 (5 bases each). Trimming stripped 0 bases from V and 3 bases from J, with 18 bases between. Germline V gene lookup returns CDR1 DFQATT and CDR2 SNEGSKA (reference sequence). The CDR3 spans 16 residues. This CDR3 is CSARDAPLPGGYEQYF. CDR3 sequence (DNA): TGCAGTGCTAGAGATGCGCCTTTACCTGGGGGCTACGAGCAGTACTTC.

The sample holds one count of this clonotype. The chain uses TRBV18 and TRBJ2-5, with TRBD1 identical over 7 bases. The germline CDR1 and CDR2 sequences are KGHSH and LQKENI. J lost 1 base, V lost 3 bases, and 23 bases had no gene match. This CDR3 contains 21 residues. The CDR3 sequence: CASSPTKFTSGIQGVQETQYF. The CDR3 DNA reads TGTGCCAGCTCACCCACGAAATTCACTTCCGGGATCCAGGGGGTCCAAGAGACCCAGTACTTC.

The genes are TRBV5-5 and TRBJ1-6, with 10 positions matching TRBD1. Germline trimming cut 5 bases from V and 7 bases from J; bases unmatched to any gene: 6. This CDR3 is 15 amino acids long. In germline, CDR1 is SGHKS, CDR2 YYEKEE (reference sequence). The CDR3 bases are TGTGCCAGCAGATTAAGACAGGGGGCGAATTCACCCCTCCACTTT. Encoded protein: CASRLRQGANSPLHF.

Details on this clonotype: At one of its ends the junction is not consistent with the germline gene, which may arise from a read error. The chain employs TRBV4-3 and TRBJ1-1; 9 positions match TRBD1. The length of the CDR3 is 15 residues. CDR1 is LGHNA, CDR2 YSLEER, per germline. The CDR3 DNA is TGCGCCAGCAGCGAAGACAGGGGGTTCGGCACTGAAGCTTTCTTT. Protein product: CASSEDRGFGTEAFF.

The chain joins TRBV25-1 to TRBJ1-5; the match to TRBD1 covers 8 bases. CDR3 size: 15 residues. Germline CDR1 is MGHDK and CDR2 is SYGVNS. Trimming cost V 4 bases and J 3 bases; bases outside gene matches: 5. The CDR3 protein is CASSGQGSHNQPQHF. CDR3 DNA sequence: TGTGCCAGCAGTGGACAGGGGTCCCACAATCAGCCCCAGCATTTT.

This rearrangement joins TRBV24-1 to TRBJ1-4, with TRBD1 as a possible D gene (6 bases). There are 15 residues in the CDR3. In germline, CDR1 is KGHDR, CDR2 SFDVKD. V lost 3 bases and J lost 8, with 15 bases in between. In DNA, the CDR3 is TGTGCCACCAGTGATCAAACAGGGTCGGAAGAAAAACTGTTTTTT. It yields the protein CATSDQTGSEEKLFF.

The chain couples TRBV7-2 to TRBJ2-3; 11 bases are a match to TRBD2. The CDR3 is 16 amino acids. Germline V gene data show CDR1 as SGHTA and CDR2 as FQGNSA. The V gene end was trimmed by 5 bases and the J gene end by 5 bases; junction bases not matched to a gene: 9. The CDR3 sequence is CASSTSLAGGEDTQYF. In DNA form, the CDR3 reads TGTGCCAGCAGCACTTCGCTAGCGGGAGGCGAAGATACGCAGTATTTT.

This clonotype was seen more than once but under ten times. V gene TRBV29-1 combines with J gene TRBJ2-7; 7 nucleotides align to TRBD1. This CDR3 region has 15 residues. Germline CDR1 and CDR2: SQVTM and ANQGSEA. V trimming: 1 base; J trimming: 3 bases; junction bases outside the gene matches: 9. The CDR3 is CSVEVEGTDDYEQYF. The CDR3 DNA is TGCAGCGTTGAAGTTGAGGGGACAGATGACTACGAGCAGTACTTC.

The chain has TRBV5-1 and TRBJ2-1, with D possibly matching TRBD1 (6 bases). Deletions cut 4 bases from V and 8 bases from J, with 16 bases between. The CDR3 covers 14 residues. From germline, CDR1 is SGHRS and CDR2 YFSETQ. This CDR3 is CASSLTQGFDEQFF. CDR3 nucleotide sequence: TGCGCCAGCAGCCTAACCCAGGGGTTTGATGAGCAGTTCTTC.

The chain employs TRBV12-3 or TRBV12-4 and TRBJ2-1; unclear D gene. The ends were cut back, 6 bases at V and 0 bases at J, with 12 bases in the middle. This CDR3 comprises 15 residues. For the CDR3, the DNA is TGTGCCAGCAGGAATTGGGAAAGCTCCTACAATGAGCAGTTCTTC. Its translation is CASRNWESSYNEQFF.

The chain joins TRBV2 to TRBJ2-3; either TRBD1 or TRBD2 may supply D (5 bases each). This CDR3 spans 12 amino acids. V lost 6 bases to trimming and J lost 6 bases, with 10 bases between them. The germline gives CDR1 SNHLY, CDR2 FYNNEI. CDR3 sequence: CASRGVADTQYF. The CDR3, as DNA: TGTGCCAGCAGGGGGGTAGCGGATACGCAGTATTTT.

The V gene is TRBV7-2, the J gene TRBJ2-5, with TRBD2 as a possible D gene (5 bases). The end of the DNA aligns better with TRBJ2-7, so the J call may be wrong. Germline V gene data show CDR1 as SGHTA and CDR2 as FQGNSA. The length of the CDR3 is 13 residues. DNA of the CDR3: TGTGCCAGCAGCTCGATCACCCGGGGCGAGCAGTACTTC. Residues: CASSSITRGEQYF.

The table lists this clonotype with a few counts. The J gene is TRBJ2-5, the V gene TRBV5-1; TRBD2 is a possible D gene (6 bases). V lost 1 base, J lost 4 bases, and 14 bases lay in between. Germline-derived CDR1 and CDR2 are SGHRS and YFSETQ. This CDR3 spans 15 amino acids. The CDR3: CASSLLDSGGETQYF. DNA of the CDR3: TGCGCCAGCAGCTTGTTGGACTCCGGGGGAGAGACCCAGTACTTC.

This clonotype was seen a handful of times. J is TRBJ2-4 and V is TRBV6-5; 9 bases map to TRBD2. Germline V lookup: CDR1 MNHEY, CDR2 SVGAGI. The length of the CDR3 is 17 residues. J lost 7 bases, V lost 0 bases, and 10 bases had no gene match. Here the CDR3 reads CASSYSVAGVISNIQYF. CDR3 sequence (DNA): TGTGCCAGCAGTTACTCAGTAGCGGGAGTGATCAGCAACATTCAGTACTTC.

The rearrangement uses TRBV20-1 and TRBJ1-2; TRBD1 matches 8 bases. Germline V gene data show CDR1 as DFQATT and CDR2 as SNEGSKA (reference sequence). Losses at the gene ends were 5 bases for V and 4 bases for J; bases not matched to a gene: 6. The CDR3 runs to 13 residues. CDR3 residues: CSADGQGAYGYTF. The CDR3 nucleotides are TGCAGTGCTGACGGACAGGGAGCCTATGGCTACACCTTC.

This rearrangement joins TRBV15 to TRBJ2-1, with TRBD2 as a possible D gene (6 bases). The germline CDR1 and CDR2 sequences are LNHNV and YYDKDF (reference sequence). The CDR3 contains 16 residues. The germline V and J ends were trimmed by 0 bases and 3 bases, with 12 bases remaining between them. CDR3 nucleotides: TGTGCCACCAGCAGAGATCTGAGTAGCGGCTACAATGAGCAGTTCTTC. It specifies CATSRDLSSGYNEQFF.

The rearrangement uses TRBV7-2 and TRBJ2-5; 9 nucleotides align to TRBD2. The J segment lost 1 base and the V segment lost 5 bases, leaving 5 bases of the junction unmatched. Germline lookup yields CDR1 SGHTA and CDR2 FQGNSA. This CDR3 is built from 15 residues. The CDR3: CASSTRLAVQETQYF. As DNA, the CDR3 is TGTGCCAGCAGCACAAGACTAGCGGTCCAAGAGACCCAGTACTTC.

This clonotype was seen a single time. This may arise from a read error, as a much more abundant clone is one base away. The chain employs TRBV5-5 and TRBJ2-3; D ambiguous. Germline CDR1 SGHKS, CDR2 YYEKEE (reference sequence). V dropped 5 bases and J dropped 0 bases, with 7 bases sitting between them. The CDR3 contains 13 residues. The CDR3 DNA sequence: TGTGCCAGCAGAGCGACTAGCACAGATACGCAGTATTTT. Translating gives CASRATSTDTQYF.

This clonotype occurred a few times. The CDR3 sequence is CSASSGFRGYTF. CDR3 DNA sequence: TGCAGTGCTAGTTCGGGATTTCGCGGCTACACCTTC. V is TRBV20-1 and J is TRBJ1-2, with unresolved D. Germline CDR1 reads DFQATT; CDR2 reads SNEGSKA (reference sequence). Between the trimmed V and J ends, which lost 3 bases and 8 bases, there was a span of 13 bases. The CDR3 spans 12 residues.

The chain's CDR3 is CASAEGQPQHF. The CDR3, as DNA: TGTGCCAGCGCCGAGGGTCAGCCCCAGCATTTT. This rearrangement joins TRBV28 to TRBJ1-5; D call uncertain. Germline V CDR1 and CDR2: MDHEN, SYDVKM. This CDR3 comprises 11 residues. V was pared by 8 bases and J by 6 bases, with 8 bases between.

The chain carries TRBV2 and TRBJ2-7; D is perhaps TRBD1 (5 bases). Per the germline V gene, CDR1 is SNHLY and CDR2 is FYNNEI. Trimming removed 0 bases at V and 2 bases at J, with 14 bases between. This CDR3 region has 16 residues. The CDR3 reads CASSEARQDMTYEQYF. CDR3 DNA: TGTGCCAGCAGTGAAGCGCGCCAGGACATGACCTACGAGCAGTACTTC.

The rearrangement joins TRBV4-1 to TRBJ2-3; 7 positions agree with TRBD2. This CDR3 has 16 residues. V gave up 1 base and J gave up 2 bases; unmatched junction bases: 6. Germline V gives CDR1 MGHRA, CDR2 YSYEKL. The CDR3 region has the DNA TGCGCCAGCAGCCAAGTCACCGGGGGGTTCACAGATACGCAGTATTTT. It yields the protein CASSQVTGGFTDTQYF.

The rearrangement uses TRBV3-1 and TRBJ2-7; D is uncertain. The germline V and J ends were trimmed by 4 bases and 1 base, with 8 bases remaining between them. There are 13 residues in the CDR3. Germline V gives CDR1 LGHDT, CDR2 YNNKEL (reference sequence). CDR3 sequence reads: CASSRSVSYEQYF. The CDR3, as DNA: TGTGCCAGCAGCCGATCGGTATCCTACGAGCAGTACTTC.

Remarks on this clonotype: This may be a read error: a much more frequent sequence differs by one nucleotide. V gene TRBV4-3 combines with J gene TRBJ2-5; D uncertain. The CDR3 is 14 amino acids. Germline CDR1 LGHNA, CDR2 YSLEER. V lost 0 bases, J lost 11 bases, and 16 bases lay in between. The CDR3 loop reads CASSQDDSGLKQYF. The CDR3 nucleotides read TGCGCCAGCAGCCAAGATGATTCCGGCCTTAAGCAGTACTTC.

Only a few counts were recorded for this clonotype. This rearrangement joins TRBV20-1 to TRBJ2-5; D unresolved. This CDR3 comprises 10 residues. Germline values: CDR1 DFQATT, CDR2 SNEGSKA (reference sequence). Trimming took off 3 bases at V and 7 bases at J, with 6 bases between the two ends. CDR3 residues: CSASIGTQYF. The DNA for the CDR3 is TGCAGTGCTAGTATTGGGACCCAGTACTTC.